This TCR beta chain was recovered during a study of CD8+ T cells in alopecia areata. Study-wide background: Female C3H/HeJ mice aged 7-10 weeks received skin from spontaneously alopecic C3H/HeJ graft donors aged about 6-13 months. Study-level results: Patients shared TCRs less clearly than mice did, possibly for HLA-related reasons. Affected scalp, especially in alopecia totalis/universalis, had a higher clonality than normal scalp did.

The sample holds many counts of this clone. The antigen is unknown. The genes and germline here are from mouse. The read gets to within 4 residues of the CDR3 end, and the germline J gene fills in the rest. Sequencing templates came from extracted RNA that was reverse transcribed into cDNA. Data came from immunoSEQ multiplex PCR; TCRdb stores just in-frame clones and leaves some out. The sample yields approximately 110,000 clones, without any singletons. CDR3 size: 14 residues. The germline CDR1 and CDR2 sequences are FNHDT and SITEND (reference sequence). V lost 0 bases and J lost 4, with 8 bases in between.

The sequenced material came from lesional skin. The clonotype comes from a C3H/HeJ mouse with alopecia areata. This strain has MHC haplotype H2-k. This chain uses TRBV19 with TRBJ2-1; D remains ambiguous. Incomplete CDR3 DNA: TGTGCCAGCAGTATAGGGGGAGGGTATGCT. Translating it yields CASSIGGGYA. The CDR3 in its entirety is CASSIGGGYAEQFF.